A selection of T cell receptor beta chains follows, all from one sample in a study of CD8+CD57+ T cells in acquired aplastic anemia. TCRdb reprocessed the reads with MiXCR, giving one entry per CDR3 protein. The sample has 160,000 or so distinct CDR3 sequences, 70% to 75% seen once. The sequenced sample was sorted CD4+, CD8+, or CD8+CD57+ T cells (not recorded which) from PBMCs. These receptors originate from a human donor with aplastic anemia. CDR3s include the opening cysteine and the closing phenylalanine or tryptophan. A D gene is named only where the DNA matches it firmly. The size of a clone is reported for some rows only, either as once, few or many, or as a class for expanded clones.

.	TRBV6-5	TRBJ2-5	many	15	CASSYSTSSGETQYF	TGTGCCAGCAGTTACTCGACCAGCTCGGGGGAGACCCAGTACTTC
.	TRBV25-1	TRBJ1-1	.	13	CASSLADNTEAFF	TGTGCCAGCAGTCTGGCCGATAACACTGAAGCTTTCTTT
.	TRBV9	TRBJ1-1	few	13	CASSAAGGTEAFF	TGTGCCAGCAGCGCCGCGGGAGGCACTGAAGCTTTCTTT
TRBD1	TRBV25-1	TRBJ1-2	.	13	CASSHPGGRLYTF	TGTGCCAGCAGTCACCCAGGGGGCAGACTCTACACCTTC
.	TRBV7-3	TRBJ1-4	.	13	CASSPTGNEKLFF	TGTGCCAGCAGTCCAACAGGGAATGAAAAACTGTTTTTT
.	TRBV29-1	TRBJ2-5	few	12	CSVDTDQETQYF	TGCAGCGTTGACACGGACCAAGAGACCCAGTACTTC
TRBD2	TRBV20-1	TRBJ2-1	medium-sized	15	CSAIPGTSGYNEQFF	TGCAGTGCTATACCCGGGACTAGCGGATACAATGAGCAGTTCTTC
.	TRBV7-8	TRBJ1-2	.	18	CASSDPGGTGIVGYGYTF	TGTGCCAGCAGTGATCCGGGAGGTACAGGGATCGTCGGCTATGGCTACACCTTC
.	TRBV10-3	TRBJ1-2	.	15	CAISEAQRMGYGYTF	TGTGCCATCAGTGAGGCACAGCGAATGGGCTATGGCTACACCTTC
.	TRBV7-8	TRBJ2-1	few	12	CASSLAATVLFF	TGTGCCAGCAGCTTGGCCGCGACAGTTCTGTTCTTC
TRBD1	TRBV6-6	TRBJ2-7	.	13	CASRPGGSYEQYF	TGTGCCAGTAGACCAGGGGGCTCCTACGAGCAGTACTTC
.	TRBV20-1	TRBJ2-6	.	15	CSAPLGGGWTNVLTF	TGCAGTGCTCCTTTGGGGGGGGGCTGGACCAACGTCCTGACTTTC
TRBD1	TRBV20-1	TRBJ2-7	few	14	CSARRDSFSYEQYF	TGCAGTGCTAGACGGGACAGTTTCTCCTACGAGCAGTACTTC
.	TRBV10-3	TRBJ1-2	.	13	CAISESMQYGYTF	TGTGCCATCAGTGAGTCGATGCAGTATGGCTACACCTTC
.	TRBV7-2	TRBJ2-2	.	14	CASSLAYKERELFF	TGTGCCAGCAGCTTGGCCTACAAGGAACGGGAGCTGTTTTTT
.	TRBV10-3	TRBJ1-2	.	13	CAISVEQNYGYTF	TGTGCCATCAGTGTGGAACAGAACTATGGCTACACCTTC
TRBD1	TRBV7-6	TRBJ1-5	once	15	CASSTGTGVDQPQHF	TGTGCCAGCAGCACCGGGACAGGGGTCGACCAGCCCCAGCATTTT
.	TRBV5-6	TRBJ1-3	.	16	CASSRLIPYSGNTIYF	TGTGCCAGCAGCCGATTGATACCATACTCTGGAAACACCATATATTTT
.	TRBV24-1	TRBJ2-1	.	11	CATSDGRGEFF	TGTGCCACCAGTGATGGGCGAGGGGAGTTCTTC
.	TRBV20-1	TRBJ2-3	.	14	CSARRDSTTDTQYF	TGCAGTGCGCGCCGGGACTCAACCACAGATACGCAGTATTTT
TRBD2	TRBV7-9	TRBJ2-7	.	13	CATSGVRPYEQYF	TGTGCCACCAGCGGGGTCAGACCCTACGAGCAGTACTTC
.	TRBV28	TRBJ2-2	few	13	CASSTRGTGELFF	TGTGCCAGCAGTACCAGGGGAACCGGGGAGCTGTTTTTT
.	TRBV11-2	TRBJ2-1	few	11	CASSSDNEQFF	TGTGCCAGCAGCTCGGACAATGAGCAGTTCTTC
.	TRBV20-1	TRBJ1-1	.	13	CSAGDLAGSEAFF	TGCAGTGCTGGAGATCTTGCCGGCTCTGAAGCTTTCTTT
.	TRBV10-3	TRBJ1-2	.	14	CAIRESPPLYGYTF	TGTGCCATCAGAGAATCGCCGCCCCTCTATGGCTACACCTTC
TRBD1	TRBV20-1	TRBJ1-2	.	14	CSARESGGAQGYTF	TGCAGTGCTAGGGAATCAGGGGGCGCCCAAGGCTACACCTTC
.	TRBV19	TRBJ1-2	.	13	CASSTGTYYGYTF	TGTGCCAGTAGTACCGGGACCTACTATGGCTACACCTTC
.	TRBV20-1	TRBJ1-1	.	13	CSARDGIQGLAFF	TGCAGTGCTAGAGATGGTATACAGGGATTAGCGTTCTTT
.	TRBV20-1	TRBJ2-7	.	13	CSASPGRYYEQYF	TGCAGTGCTAGCCCCGGACGGTACTACGAGCAGTACTTC
.	TRBV20-1	TRBJ1-4	.	13	CSAPAGGREKLFF	TGCAGTGCCCCGGCCGGGGGCAGGGAAAAACTGTTTTTT
.	TRBV10-3	TRBJ2-1	.	13	CAISRQEDNEQFF	TGTGCCATCAGTCGGCAGGAGGACAATGAGCAGTTCTTC
TRBD1	TRBV2	TRBJ2-6	.	16	CASSPTGQSGANVLTF	TGTGCCAGCAGTCCGACAGGGCAATCTGGGGCCAACGTCCTGACTTTC
.	TRBV12-3/TRBV12-4	TRBJ1-1	.	16	CASSLPTGAKDTEAFF	TGTGCCAGCAGTCTCCCAACCGGGGCCAAGGACACTGAAGCTTTCTTT
TRBD2	TRBV10-3	TRBJ2-1	few	18	CAISEPGLPVRGYNEQFF	TGTGCCATCAGTGAACCGGGACTACCCGTGCGAGGCTACAATGAGCAGTTCTTC
.	TRBV29-1	TRBJ2-3	.	12	CSVGDGRDTQYF	TGCAGCGTTGGGGATGGACGGGATACGCAGTATTTT
.	TRBV19	TRBJ2-1	many	15	CASSIGPTHPREQFF	TGTGCCAGTAGTATAGGTCCGACTCACCCTCGGGAGCAGTTCTTC
.	TRBV7-3	TRBJ2-7	.	14	CASRGGPKAYEQYF	TGTGCCAGTAGAGGAGGGCCGAAGGCTTACGAGCAGTACTTC
.	TRBV10-3	TRBJ1-1	.	14	CAIRARGMNTEAFF	TGTGCCATCAGAGCCAGGGGCATGAACACTGAAGCTTTCTTT
TRBD1	TRBV19	TRBJ2-3	.	17	CASSTPGQGSRADTQYF	TGTGCCAGTAGTACGCCGGGACAGGGGAGTAGAGCAGATACGCAGTATTTT
.	TRBV29-1	TRBJ1-2	.	12	CSVEETGYGYTF	TGCAGCGTTGAGGAGACAGGTTATGGCTACACCTTC
.	TRBV15	TRBJ2-7	.	14	CATSSLGLMAEQYF	TGTGCCACCAGCAGCTTAGGACTAATGGCCGAGCAGTACTTC